This is a list of T cell receptor beta chains from one sample in a study of cytomegalovirus exposure and HLA in healthy donors. Profiling relied on immunoSEQ multiplex PCR, and the TCRdb table lists in-frame clones only, not all of them. The repertoire consists of some 150,000 clones, with approximately 80% occurring once and the leading ten covering just over 5%. The sequenced sample consisted of PBMCs. The source is a male donor in good health and CMV-seronegative. Both conserved end residues are part of each CDR3. The D gene is left open where the match is weak. Clone sizes are given selectively: once, few, many, or a class where the clone is expanded.

CDR3 protein: CASSQDSRYQPQHF
CDR3 DNA: TGCGCCAGCAGCCAAGATAGTCGATATCAGCCCCAGCATTTT
D gene: .
J gene: TRBJ1-5
clone size: .
V gene: TRBV4-3

CDR3 protein: CASSLTSSTANTGELFF
CDR3 DNA: TGTGCCAGCAGCTTAACTTCCTCCACGGCGAACACCGGGGAGCTGTTTTTT
D gene: .
J gene: TRBJ2-2
clone size: .
V gene: TRBV7-3

CDR3 protein: CASSMTGSSYEQYF
CDR3 DNA: TGTGCCAGTAGTATGACAGGGAGCTCCTACGAGCAGTACTTC
D gene: TRBD1
J gene: TRBJ2-7
clone size: .
V gene: TRBV19

CDR3 protein: CASSLNFGTSGENSGYTF
CDR3 DNA: TGTGCCAGCAGCTTAAACTTTGGAACTTCAGGGGAGAACTCCGGCTACACCTTC
D gene: .
J gene: TRBJ1-2
clone size: .
V gene: TRBV7-9

CDR3 protein: CASSPGPSYGYTF
CDR3 DNA: TGTGCCAGTAGCCCCGGTCCTTCTTATGGCTACACCTTC
D gene: .
J gene: TRBJ1-2
clone size: .
V gene: TRBV19

CDR3 protein: CASTRSQVTQETQYF
CDR3 DNA: TGTGCCAGCACCAGATCCCAGGTAACCCAAGAGACCCAGTACTTC
D gene: .
J gene: TRBJ2-5
clone size: .
V gene: TRBV2

CDR3 protein: CAWTSNIRDGYTF
CDR3 DNA: TGTGCCTGGACATCCAACATTCGGGATGGCTACACCTTC
D gene: .
J gene: TRBJ1-2
clone size: .
V gene: TRBV30

CDR3 protein: CASNGVTDTQYF
CDR3 DNA: TGTGCCAGCAACGGGGTCACAGATACGCAGTATTTT
D gene: .
J gene: TRBJ2-3
clone size: .
V gene: TRBV2

CDR3 protein: CSVSDSAPYEQYF
CDR3 DNA: TGCAGCGTTTCAGACAGTGCACCCTACGAGCAGTACTTC
D gene: .
J gene: TRBJ2-7
clone size: once
V gene: TRBV29-1

CDR3 protein: CASSQTGGNTEAFF
CDR3 DNA: TGTGCCAGCAGCCAAACAGGGGGGAACACTGAAGCTTTCTTT
D gene: TRBD1
J gene: TRBJ1-1
clone size: .
V gene: TRBV7-8

CDR3 protein: CASTILGRNTEAFF
CDR3 DNA: TGTGCCAGCACCATTCTAGGCAGAAATACTGAAGCTTTCTTT
D gene: .
J gene: TRBJ1-1
clone size: few
V gene: TRBV28

CDR3 protein: CASSQEFGYRGTYEQYF
CDR3 DNA: TGCGCCAGCAGCCAAGAATTTGGCTACAGGGGCACCTACGAGCAGTACTTC
D gene: TRBD1
J gene: TRBJ2-7
clone size: .
V gene: TRBV4-3

CDR3 protein: CASSPDRTNGYTF
CDR3 DNA: TGTGCCAGCAGTCCGGACAGGACGAATGGCTACACCTTC
D gene: TRBD1
J gene: TRBJ1-2
clone size: .
V gene: TRBV5-6

CDR3 protein: CASSWGQDRPGANVLTF
CDR3 DNA: TGTGCCAGCAGCTGGGGACAGGACAGACCTGGGGCCAACGTCCTGACTTTC
D gene: TRBD1
J gene: TRBJ2-6
clone size: .
V gene: TRBV11-2

CDR3 protein: CASTEGNGDQPQHF
CDR3 DNA: TGTGCCAGCACGGAAGGGAACGGGGATCAGCCCCAGCATTTT
D gene: .
J gene: TRBJ1-5
clone size: .
V gene: TRBV28

CDR3 protein: CASSLSDRGLLNTEAFF
CDR3 DNA: TGTGCCAGCAGCTTATCGGACAGGGGGCTGTTGAACACTGAAGCTTTCTTT
D gene: TRBD1
J gene: TRBJ1-1
clone size: .
V gene: TRBV9